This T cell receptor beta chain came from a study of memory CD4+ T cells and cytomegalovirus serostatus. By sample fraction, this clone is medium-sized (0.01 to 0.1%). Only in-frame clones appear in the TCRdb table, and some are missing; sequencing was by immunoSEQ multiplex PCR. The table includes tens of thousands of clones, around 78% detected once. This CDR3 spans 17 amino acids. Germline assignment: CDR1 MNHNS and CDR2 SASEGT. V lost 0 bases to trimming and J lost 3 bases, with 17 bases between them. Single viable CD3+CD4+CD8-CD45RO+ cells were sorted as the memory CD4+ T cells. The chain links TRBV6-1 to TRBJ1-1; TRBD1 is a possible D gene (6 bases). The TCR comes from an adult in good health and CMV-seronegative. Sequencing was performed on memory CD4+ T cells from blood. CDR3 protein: CASSEAPQGGGDTEAFF. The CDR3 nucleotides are TGTGCCAGCAGTGAAGCTCCACAGGGAGGGGGGGACACTGAAGCTTTCTTT.